The present T cell receptor beta chain was sequenced within a study of post-analysis software for immune sequencing data. Study-wide results and limits: TRBV segments more frequent in patients than in controls numbered about five and included TRBV5-6, TRBV5-1 and TRBV20-1. Samples sharing a preparation batch grouped tightly together when assessed by F measure.

Incorporated into the TCR beta cDNA libraries were unique molecular identifiers, which served to reduce PCR and sequencing biases. TCRdb called the PCR reads again in MiXCR, with one record for every CDR3 protein. The table records some 700,000 distinct CDR3 sequences, 55% to 60% of them present only once. Note on this clonotype: Its antigen is as yet unknown.

The CDR3 is 16 residues long. Per the germline V gene, CDR1 is SNHLY and CDR2 is FYNNEI. V lost 6 bases to trimming and J lost 2 bases; unmatched junction nucleotides: 11. The specimen sequenced was blood. The sequence came from a girl between 2 and 10 years old with multiple sclerosis. The chain links TRBV2 to TRBJ2-5; 8 nucleotides line up with TRBD1. CDR3 sequence: CASSGSRTGRQETQYF. CDR3 nucleotide sequence: TGTGCCAGCAGCGGCAGCCGGACAGGGAGACAAGAGACCCAGTACTTC.